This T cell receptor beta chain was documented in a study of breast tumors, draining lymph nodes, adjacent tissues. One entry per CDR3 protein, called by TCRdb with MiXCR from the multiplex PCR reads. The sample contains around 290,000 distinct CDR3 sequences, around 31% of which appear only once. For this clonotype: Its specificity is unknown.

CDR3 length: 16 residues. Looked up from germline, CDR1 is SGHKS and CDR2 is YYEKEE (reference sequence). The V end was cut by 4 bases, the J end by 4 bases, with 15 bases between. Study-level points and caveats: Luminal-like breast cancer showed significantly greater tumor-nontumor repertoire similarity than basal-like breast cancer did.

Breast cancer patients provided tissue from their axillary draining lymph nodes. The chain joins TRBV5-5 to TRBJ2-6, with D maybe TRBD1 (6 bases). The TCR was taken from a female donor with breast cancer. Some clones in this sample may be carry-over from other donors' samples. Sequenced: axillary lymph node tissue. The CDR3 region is CASSRDTHTGANVLTF. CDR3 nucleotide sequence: TGTGCCAGCAGCCGGGACACTCACACCGGGGCCAACGTCCTGACTTTC.